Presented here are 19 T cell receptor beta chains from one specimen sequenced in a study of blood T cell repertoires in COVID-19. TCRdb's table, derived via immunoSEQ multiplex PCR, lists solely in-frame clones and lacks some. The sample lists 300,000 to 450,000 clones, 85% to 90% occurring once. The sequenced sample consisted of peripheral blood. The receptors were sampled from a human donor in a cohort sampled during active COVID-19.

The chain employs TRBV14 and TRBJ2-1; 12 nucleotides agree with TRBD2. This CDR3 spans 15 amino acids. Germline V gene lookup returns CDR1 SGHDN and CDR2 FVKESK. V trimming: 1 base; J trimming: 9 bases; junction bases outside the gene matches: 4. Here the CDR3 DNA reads TGTGCCAGCAGCCAAGCTAGCGGGAGGGCCGTTGAGCAGTTCTTC. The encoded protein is CASSQASGRAVEQFF.

CDR3 protein: CASSYPATTDSTGYTF. The CDR3 nucleotides read TGTGCCAGCAGTTACCCTGCTACGACAGATTCCACTGGCTACACCTTC. The chain employs TRBV6-6 and TRBJ1-2; tentatively, D is TRBD1 (5 bases). CDR1 is MNHNY, CDR2 SVGAGI, per germline (reference sequence). The CDR3 contains 16 residues. V was pared by 2 bases and J by 7 bases, with 20 bases between.

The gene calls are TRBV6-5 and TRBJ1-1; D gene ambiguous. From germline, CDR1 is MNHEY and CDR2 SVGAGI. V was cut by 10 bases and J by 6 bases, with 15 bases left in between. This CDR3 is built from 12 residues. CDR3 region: CATLKRSSEAFF. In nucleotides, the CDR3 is TGTGCCACCTTAAAGAGGAGCTCTGAAGCTTTCTTT.

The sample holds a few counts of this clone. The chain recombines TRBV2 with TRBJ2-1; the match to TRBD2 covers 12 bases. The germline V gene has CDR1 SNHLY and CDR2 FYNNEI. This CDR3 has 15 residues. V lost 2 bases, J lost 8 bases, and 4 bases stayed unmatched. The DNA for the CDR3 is TGTGCCAGCAGTGAACGGACTAGCGGGATATATGAGCAGTTCTTC. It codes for CASSERTSGIYEQFF. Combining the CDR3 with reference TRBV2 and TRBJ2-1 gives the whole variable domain EPEVTQTPSHQVTQMGQEVILRCVPISNHLYFYWYRQILGQKVEFLVSFYNNEISEKSEIFDDQFSVERPDGSNFTLKIRSTKLEDSAMYFCASSERTSGIYEQFFGPGTRLTVL.

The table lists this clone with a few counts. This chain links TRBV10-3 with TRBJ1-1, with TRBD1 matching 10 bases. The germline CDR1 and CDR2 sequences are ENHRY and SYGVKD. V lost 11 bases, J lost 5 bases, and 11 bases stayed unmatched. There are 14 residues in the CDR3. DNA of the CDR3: TGTGCCTCTGGGACAGGGGATGGAGGGACTGAAGCTTTCTTT. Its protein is CASGTGDGGTEAFF.

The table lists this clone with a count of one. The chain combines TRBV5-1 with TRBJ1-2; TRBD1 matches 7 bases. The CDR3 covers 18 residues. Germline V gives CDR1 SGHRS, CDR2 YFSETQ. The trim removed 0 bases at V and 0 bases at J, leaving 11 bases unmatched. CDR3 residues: CASSLAYSSQGTNYGYTF. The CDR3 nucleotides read TGCGCCAGCAGCTTGGCCTATTCCTCACAGGGGACTAACTATGGCTACACCTTC.

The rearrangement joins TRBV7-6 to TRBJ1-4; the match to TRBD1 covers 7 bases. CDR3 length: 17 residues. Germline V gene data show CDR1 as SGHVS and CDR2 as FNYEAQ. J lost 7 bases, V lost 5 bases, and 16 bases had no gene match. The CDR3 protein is CASSLQNRGNEGEKLFF. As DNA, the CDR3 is TGTGCCAGCAGCCTCCAAAACAGGGGCAATGAAGGTGAAAAACTGTTTTTT.

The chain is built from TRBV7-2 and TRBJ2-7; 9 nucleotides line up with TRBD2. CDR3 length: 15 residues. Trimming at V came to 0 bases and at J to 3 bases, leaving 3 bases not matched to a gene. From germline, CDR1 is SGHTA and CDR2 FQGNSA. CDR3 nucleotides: TGTGCCAGCAGCTTAGCTAGCGGGGGAAACTACGAGCAGTACTTC. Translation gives CASSLASGGNYEQYF.

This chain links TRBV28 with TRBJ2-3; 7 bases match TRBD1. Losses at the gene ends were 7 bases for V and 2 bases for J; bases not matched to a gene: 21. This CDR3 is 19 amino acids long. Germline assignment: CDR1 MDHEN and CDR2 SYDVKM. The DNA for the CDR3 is TGTGCCAGCAAAAGACAGGGTGGTAATTCCTTCCCCGCCACAGATACGCAGTATTTT. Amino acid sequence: CASKRQGGNSFPATDTQYF.

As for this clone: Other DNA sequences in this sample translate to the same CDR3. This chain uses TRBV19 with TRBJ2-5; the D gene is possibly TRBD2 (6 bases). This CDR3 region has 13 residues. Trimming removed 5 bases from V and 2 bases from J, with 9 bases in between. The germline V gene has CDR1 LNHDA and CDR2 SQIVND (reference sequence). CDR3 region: CASSGGRQETQYF. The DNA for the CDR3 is TGTGCCAGTAGTGGGGGGAGACAAGAGACCCAGTACTTC.

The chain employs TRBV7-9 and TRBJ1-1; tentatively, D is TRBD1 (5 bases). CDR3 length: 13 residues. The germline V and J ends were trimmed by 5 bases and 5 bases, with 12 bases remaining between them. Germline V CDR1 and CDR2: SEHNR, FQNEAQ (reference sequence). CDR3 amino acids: CASSPPGGTEAFF. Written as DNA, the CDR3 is TGTGCCAGCAGCCCTCCCGGGGGTACTGAAGCTTTCTTT.

DNA for the CDR3: TGCGCCAGCAGCTTGGCGGTAGGGGGCACTGGGGCCAACGTCCTGACTTTC. Amino acids: CASSLAVGGTGANVLTF. The V gene is TRBV5-1, the J gene TRBJ2-6, with 7 bases lining up with TRBD1. The V gene's germline CDR1 is SGHRS and CDR2 YFSETQ. The V and J ends lost 0 bases and 2 bases, in that order; junction bases with no gene match: 5. The CDR3 contains 17 residues.

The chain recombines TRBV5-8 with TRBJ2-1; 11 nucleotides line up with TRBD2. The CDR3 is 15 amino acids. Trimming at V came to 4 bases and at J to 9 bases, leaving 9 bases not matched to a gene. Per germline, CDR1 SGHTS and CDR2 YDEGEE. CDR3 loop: CASSPRLAGGREQFF. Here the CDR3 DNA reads TGTGCCAGCAGCCCCCGCCTAGCGGGAGGCCGTGAGCAGTTCTTC.

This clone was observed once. CDR3 protein: CASSIASKGADEKLFF. Here the CDR3 DNA reads TGTGCCAGCAGCATCGCTAGTAAAGGCGCGGATGAAAAACTGTTTTTT. This chain joins TRBV5-5 and TRBJ1-4; no firm D call. Germline CDR1 reads SGHKS; CDR2 reads YYEKEE (reference sequence). CDR3 length equals 16 residues. V shed 4 bases and J shed 6 bases, with 19 bases lying between them.

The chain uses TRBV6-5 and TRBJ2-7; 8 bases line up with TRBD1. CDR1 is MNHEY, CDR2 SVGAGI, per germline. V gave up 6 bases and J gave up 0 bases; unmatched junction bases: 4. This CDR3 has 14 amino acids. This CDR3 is CASSRDRSSYEQYF. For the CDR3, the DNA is TGTGCCAGCAGCCGGGACAGGAGCTCCTACGAGCAGTACTTC.

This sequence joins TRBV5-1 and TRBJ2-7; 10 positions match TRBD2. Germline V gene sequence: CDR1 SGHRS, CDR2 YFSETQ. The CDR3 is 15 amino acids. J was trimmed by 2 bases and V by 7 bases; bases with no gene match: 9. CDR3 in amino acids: CASSFLAGAAYEQYF. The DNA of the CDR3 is TGCGCCAGCTCTTTCCTAGCGGGGGCCGCCTACGAGCAGTACTTC.

CDR3 amino acids: CATSRQDRGDEKLFF. As DNA, the CDR3 is TGTGCCACCAGCAGACAGGACAGGGGTGATGAAAAACTGTTTTTT. This chain joins TRBV15 and TRBJ1-4; 9 bases agree with TRBD1. The J segment lost 6 bases and the V segment lost 2 bases, leaving 4 bases of the junction unmatched. CDR3 length: 15 residues. Germline CDR1 is LNHNV and CDR2 is YYDKDF (reference sequence).

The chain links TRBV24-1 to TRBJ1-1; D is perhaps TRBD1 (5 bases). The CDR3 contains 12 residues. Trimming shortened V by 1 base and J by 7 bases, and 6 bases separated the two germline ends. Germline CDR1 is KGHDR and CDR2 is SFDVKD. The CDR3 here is CATSDFTGEAFF. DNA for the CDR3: TGTGCCACCAGTGATTTTACAGGTGAAGCTTTCTTT.

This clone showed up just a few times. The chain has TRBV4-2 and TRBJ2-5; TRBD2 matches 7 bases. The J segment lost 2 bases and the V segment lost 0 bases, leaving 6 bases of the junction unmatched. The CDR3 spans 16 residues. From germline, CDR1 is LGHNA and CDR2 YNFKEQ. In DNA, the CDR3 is TGTGCCAGCAGCCAAGATATTGGGACTAAACAAGAGACCCAGTACTTC. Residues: CASSQDIGTKQETQYF.